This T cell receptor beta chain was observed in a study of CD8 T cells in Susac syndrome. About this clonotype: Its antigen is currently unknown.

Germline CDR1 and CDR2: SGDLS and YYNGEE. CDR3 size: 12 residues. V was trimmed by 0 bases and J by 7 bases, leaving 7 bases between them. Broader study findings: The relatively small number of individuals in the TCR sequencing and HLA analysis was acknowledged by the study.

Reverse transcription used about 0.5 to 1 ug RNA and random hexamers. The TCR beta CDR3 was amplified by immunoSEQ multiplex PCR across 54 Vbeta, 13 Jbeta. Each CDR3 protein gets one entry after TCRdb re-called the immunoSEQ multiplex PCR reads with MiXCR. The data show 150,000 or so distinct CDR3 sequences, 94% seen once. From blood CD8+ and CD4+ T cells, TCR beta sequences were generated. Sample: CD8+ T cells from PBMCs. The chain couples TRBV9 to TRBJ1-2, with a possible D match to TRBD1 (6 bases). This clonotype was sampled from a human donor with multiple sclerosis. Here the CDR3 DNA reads TGTGCCAGCAGCGTAGGGGGGGCTGGCTACACCTTC. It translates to CASSVGGAGYTF.